Following are 25 T cell receptor beta chains from one sample sequenced in a study of cytomegalovirus exposure and HLA in healthy donors. Data came from immunoSEQ multiplex PCR; TCRdb stores just in-frame clones and leaves some out. This table has around 220,000 clones, approximately 88% appearing once. The sequenced sample consisted of PBMCs. These receptor sequences come from a woman in her 30s in good health and CMV-seropositive.

V is TRBV9 and J is TRBJ2-3; D not resolved. Trimming pared 3 bases from V and 3 bases from J, leaving 14 bases between. This CDR3 contains 15 residues. Germline V gives CDR1 SGDLS, CDR2 YYNGEE. The CDR3 is CASSARLSQTDTQYF. CDR3 in DNA: TGTGCCAGCAGCGCCCGCCTTAGCCAAACAGATACGCAGTATTTT.

This chain links TRBV20-1 with TRBJ1-2; no clear D. Trimming left V 4 bases short and J 4 bases short, with 7 bases between. CDR3 length equals 11 residues. CDR1 DFQATT and CDR2 SNEGSKA come from the germline V gene (reference sequence). Written as DNA, the CDR3 is TGCAGTGCTACTGTGTCCTATGGCTACACCTTC. Translation: CSATVSYGYTF.

The sample holds one count of this clone. The chain recombines TRBV7-6 with TRBJ2-3, with D possibly matching TRBD2 (5 bases). Germline V gives CDR1 SGHVS, CDR2 FNYEAQ. This CDR3 region has 13 residues. Trimming left V 1 base short and J 6 bases short, with 8 bases between. The CDR3 loop is CASSLGGWDTQYF. The CDR3 DNA sequence: TGTGCCAGCAGCTTAGGCGGGTGGGATACGCAGTATTTT.

The chain links TRBV18 to TRBJ2-2; no firm D call. There are 12 residues in the CDR3. Trimming took 6 bases from V and 3 from J, leaving 5 bases between them. Germline values: CDR1 KGHSH, CDR2 LQKENI. Here the CDR3 reads CASSPDTGELFF. The CDR3 region has the DNA TGTGCCAGCTCGCCGGACACCGGGGAGCTGTTTTTT.

The chain recombines TRBV5-4 with TRBJ2-5; 8 nucleotides match TRBD2. V lost 3 bases to trimming and J lost 2 bases; unmatched junction nucleotides: 3. Germline CDR1 SGHNT, CDR2 YYREEE (reference sequence). CDR3 size: 14 residues. In nucleotides, the CDR3 is TGTGCCAGCAGCTCGGGACTAGGACAAGAGACCCAGTACTTC. Encoded protein: CASSSGLGQETQYF. Drawing the rest from reference TRBV5-4 and TRBJ2-5, the complete variable domain is ETGVTQSPTHLIKTRGQQVTLRCSSQSGHNTVSWYQQALGQGPQFIFQYYREEENGRGNFPPRFSGLQFPNYSSELNVNALELDDSALYLCASSSGLGQETQYFGPGTRLLVL.

V usage is TRBV27 and J usage is TRBJ1-2, with 7 bases matching TRBD1. The CDR3 has 13 residues. CDR1 is MNHEY and CDR2 is SMNVEV in the germline V gene (reference sequence). The V gene end was trimmed by 3 bases and the J gene end by 7 bases; junction bases not matched to a gene: 5. This chain's CDR3 is CASSFQDRAGYTF. In DNA, the CDR3 is TGTGCCAGCAGTTTCCAAGACAGGGCTGGCTACACCTTC.

The V call is TRBV7-6, the J call TRBJ2-7; possible D gene TRBD1, 5 bases. The germline V and J ends were trimmed by 1 base and 3 bases, with 10 bases remaining between them. The CDR3 spans 14 residues. From germline, CDR1 is SGHVS and CDR2 FNYEAQ. CDR3 DNA sequence: TGTGCCAGCAGCTTAGGGGGCGACGGCTACGAGCAGTACTTC. Protein: CASSLGGDGYEQYF.

This rearrangement joins TRBV4-1 to TRBJ2-7, with TRBD1 matching 8 bases. CDR1 and CDR2 (germline): MGHRA, YSYEKL. Trimming removed 3 bases from V and 4 bases from J; junction bases left unmatched: 8. CDR3 length: 15 amino acids. CDR3 protein: CASSHLTGEDYEQYF. The CDR3 bases are TGCGCCAGCAGCCACCTGACAGGGGAAGATTACGAGCAGTACTTC.

This chain joins TRBV5-4 and TRBJ1-2; D is perhaps TRBD1 (6 bases). Germline V gene sequence: CDR1 SGHNT, CDR2 YYREEE (reference sequence). The CDR3 is 14 residues long. Trimming left V 4 bases short and J 4 bases short, with 14 bases between. CDR3 in amino acids: CASSDLTGIYGYTF. DNA of the CDR3: TGTGCCAGCAGCGACCTTACAGGGATCTATGGCTACACCTTC.

The chain is built from TRBV2 and TRBJ1-5, with D tentatively TRBD1 (5 bases). From germline, CDR1 is SNHLY and CDR2 FYNNEI. This CDR3 has 14 amino acids. Trimming took off 6 bases at V and 5 bases at J, with 14 bases between the two ends. As DNA, the CDR3 is TGTGCCAGCAGGAGGCGGGGAGGGGATCAGCCCCAGCATTTT. It yields the protein CASRRRGGDQPQHF.

The chain has TRBV6-1 and TRBJ2-5, with 14 bases that match TRBD2. Trimming cost V 4 bases and J 4 bases; bases outside gene matches: 2. The CDR3 consists of 15 residues. Germline V gene sequence: CDR1 MNHNS, CDR2 SASEGT. The CDR3 coding sequence is TGTGCCAGCAGTGGACTAGCGGGAGGGGGAGAGACCCAGTACTTC. This codes for CASSGLAGGGETQYF.

The chain carries TRBV2 and TRBJ1-1; D not resolved. Looked up from germline, CDR1 is SNHLY and CDR2 is FYNNEI. The CDR3 contains 13 residues. Trimming left V 5 bases short and J 1 base short, with 8 bases between. The CDR3 nucleotides are TGTGCCAGCAGTATACAGAAGAACACTGAAGCTTTCTTT. Its translation: CASSIQKNTEAFF.

CDR3 DNA: TGTGCCAGCAGTTTATCGTCTAGCAATCAGCCCCAGCATTTT. Translated, it gives CASSLSSSNQPQHF. The chain couples TRBV27 to TRBJ1-5; D gene ambiguous. V was trimmed by 0 bases and J by 0 bases, leaving 3 bases between them. The length of the CDR3 is 14 residues. Germline V gives CDR1 MNHEY, CDR2 SMNVEV (reference sequence).

The genes are TRBV4-1 and TRBJ2-5; no clear D gene. This CDR3 is 14 amino acids long. Trimming stripped 4 bases from V and 2 bases from J, with 11 bases between. Looked up from germline, CDR1 is MGHRA and CDR2 is YSYEKL. In nucleotides, the CDR3 is TGCGCCAGCAGCCCTTCGGGCGGACAAGAGACCCAGTACTTC. It is translated as CASSPSGGQETQYF.

Turning to this clone: Its ends do not fully match the called genes, so a read error is possible. This chain links TRBV7-7 with TRBJ2-7, with D possibly TRBD1 on 5 matching bases. This CDR3 is built from 16 residues. Germline CDR1 reads SSHAT; CDR2 reads FNYEAQ (reference sequence). CDR3 nucleotide sequence: TGTGCTAGCAGCCCCCACTTGGGCAGGGCCTCCTACGAGCAGTACTTC. As protein: CASSPHLGRASYEQYF.

CDR3: CASGLEGVGTGELFF. The CDR3 nucleotides read TGTGCTAGTGGTTTGGAAGGGGTCGGCACCGGGGAGCTGTTTTTT. V gene TRBV12-5 combines with J gene TRBJ2-2; possible D gene TRBD1, 5 bases. V shed 1 base and J shed 4 bases, with 10 bases lying between them. Germline V gene data show CDR1 as LGHNT and CDR2 as FRNRAP. The CDR3 has 15 residues.

The CDR3 spells CASSFTLMNTEAFF. The DNA of the CDR3 is TGTGCCAGCAGCTTTACCTTGATGAACACTGAAGCTTTCTTT. V and J are TRBV7-9 and TRBJ1-1, with D uncertain. Germline values: CDR1 SEHNR, CDR2 FQNEAQ (reference sequence). Trimming took off 3 bases at V and 0 bases at J, with 8 bases between the two ends. The CDR3 is made up of 14 amino acids.

J is TRBJ2-7 and V is TRBV11-3; no clear D gene. V lost 5 bases and J lost 2, with 10 bases in between. CDR3 length: 13 amino acids. In germline, CDR1 is SGHNT, CDR2 YENEEA. The CDR3 DNA is TGTGCCAGCAGCCCTGGACGGGCCTACGAGCAGTACTTC. Translation gives CASSPGRAYEQYF. Supplemented by reference TRBV11-3 and TRBJ2-7, the full variable domain reads EAGVVQSPRYKIIEKKQPVAFWCNPISGHNTLYWYLQNLGQGPELLIRYENEEAVDDSQLPKDRFSAERLKGVDSTLKIQPAELGDSAVYLCASSPGRAYEQYFGPGTRLTVT.

The V gene is TRBV6-5, the J gene TRBJ2-3; perhaps TRBD2 as D (6 bases). Germline CDR1 and CDR2: MNHEY and SVGAGI. With 8 bases removed from V and 7 bases from J, the gap between germline ends came to 22 bases. The CDR3 totals 15 residues. The CDR3, as DNA: TGTGCCAGCGGGCACTGGAGGGAGGATGGAAATACGCAGTATTTT. This gives the protein CASGHWREDGNTQYF.

V and J are TRBV19 and TRBJ2-6, with D possibly called TRBD1 or TRBD2 (5 bases each). The CDR3 spans 17 residues. CDR1 and CDR2 from the germline V gene are LNHDA and SQIVND (reference sequence). With 6 bases removed from V and 4 bases from J, the gap between germline ends came to 19 bases. CDR3 in amino acids: CASRRTRDGGGANVLTF. Here the CDR3 DNA reads TGTGCCAGTAGAAGAACCAGGGACGGTGGGGGGGCCAACGTCCTGACTTTC.

The gene calls are TRBV10-3 and TRBJ2-7, with D unclear. This CDR3 is 13 amino acids long. V shed 0 bases and J shed 0 bases, with 3 bases lying between them. Looked up from germline, CDR1 is ENHRY and CDR2 is SYGVKD. The DNA of the CDR3 is TGTGCCATCAGTGAGTCAAGCTCCTACGAGCAGTACTTC. This translates into CAISESSSYEQYF.

This chain uses TRBV5-1 with TRBJ2-7; D is unclear. Looked up from germline, CDR1 is SGHRS and CDR2 is YFSETQ. This CDR3 comprises 11 residues. Trimming removed 4 bases at V and 1 base at J, with 3 bases between. The CDR3 loop is CASSDSYEQYF. The CDR3 DNA follows: TGCGCCAGCAGCGATTCCTACGAGCAGTACTTC.

The chain employs TRBV2 and TRBJ2-1; D is unresolved. V was pared by 7 bases and J by 8 bases, with 9 bases between. The CDR3 extends over 11 amino acids. Germline V gene lookup returns CDR1 SNHLY and CDR2 FYNNEI. DNA of the CDR3: TGTGCCAGCACAGTCTCCTATGAGCAGTTCTTC. It is translated as CASTVSYEQFF.

The chain combines TRBV27 with TRBJ2-4; tentative D call: TRBD2 (6 bases). CDR3 length equals 17 residues. Per the germline V gene, CDR1 is MNHEY and CDR2 is SMNVEV (reference sequence). With 3 bases removed from V and 0 bases from J, the gap between germline ends came to 15 bases. In nucleotides, the CDR3 is TGTGCCAGCAGTTTTGGTGGCGGGGACCGAGCCAAAAACATTCAGTACTTC. This translates into CASSFGGGDRAKNIQYF.

This sequence joins TRBV2 and TRBJ2-1; TRBD2 matches at 9 bases. V shed 6 bases and J 0 bases; nucleotides not matched to a gene: 6. Germline loops: CDR1 SNHLY, CDR2 FYNNEI. This CDR3 is 16 amino acids long. CDR3 protein: CASRVGLASSYNEQFF. CDR3 coding DNA: TGTGCCAGCAGGGTGGGACTAGCAAGCTCCTACAATGAGCAGTTCTTC.